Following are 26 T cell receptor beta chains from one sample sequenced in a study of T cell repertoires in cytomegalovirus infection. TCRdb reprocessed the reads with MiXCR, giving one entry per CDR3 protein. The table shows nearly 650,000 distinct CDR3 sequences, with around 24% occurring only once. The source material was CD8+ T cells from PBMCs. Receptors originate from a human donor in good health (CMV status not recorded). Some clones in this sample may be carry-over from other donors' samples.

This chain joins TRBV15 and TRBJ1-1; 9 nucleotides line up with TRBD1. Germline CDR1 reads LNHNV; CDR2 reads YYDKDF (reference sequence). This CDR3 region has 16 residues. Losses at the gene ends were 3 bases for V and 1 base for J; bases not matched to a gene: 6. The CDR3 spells CATSRGQGWGNTEAFF. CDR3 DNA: TGTGCCACCAGCAGGGGACAGGGCTGGGGGAACACTGAAGCTTTCTTT.

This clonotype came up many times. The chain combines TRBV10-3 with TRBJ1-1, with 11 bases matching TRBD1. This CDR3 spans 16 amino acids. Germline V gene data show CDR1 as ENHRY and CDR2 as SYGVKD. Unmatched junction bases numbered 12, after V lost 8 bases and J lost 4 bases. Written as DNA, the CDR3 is TGTGCCATCTCGCCCGAGGGACAGGGGGTATCCACTGAAGCTTTCTTT. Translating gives CAISPEGQGVSTEAFF.

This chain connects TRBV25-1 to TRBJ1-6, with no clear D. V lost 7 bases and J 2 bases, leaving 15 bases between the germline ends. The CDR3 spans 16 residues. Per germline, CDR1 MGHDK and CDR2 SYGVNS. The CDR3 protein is CASTPGRAPYNSPLHF. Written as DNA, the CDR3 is TGTGCCAGCACTCCGGGCCGGGCACCCTATAATTCACCCCTCCACTTT.

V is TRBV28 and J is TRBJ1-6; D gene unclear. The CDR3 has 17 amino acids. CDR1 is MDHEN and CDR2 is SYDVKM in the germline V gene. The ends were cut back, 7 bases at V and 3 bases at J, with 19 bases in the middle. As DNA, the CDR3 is TGTGCCAGCACCCCGCTGGTGATTGGAATCTATAATTCACCCCTCCACTTT. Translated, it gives CASTPLVIGIYNSPLHF.

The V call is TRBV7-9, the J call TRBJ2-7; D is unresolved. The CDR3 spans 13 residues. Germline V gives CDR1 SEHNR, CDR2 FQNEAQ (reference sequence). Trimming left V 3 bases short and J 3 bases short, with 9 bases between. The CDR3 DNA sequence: TGTGCCAGCAGCTTGACCCCAATCTACGAGCAGTACTTC. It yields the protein CASSLTPIYEQYF. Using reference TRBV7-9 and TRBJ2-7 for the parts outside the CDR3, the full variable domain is DTGVSQNPRHKITKRGQNVTFRCDPISEHNRLYWYRQTLGQGPEFLTYFQNEAQLEKSRLLSDRFSAERPKGSFSTLEIQRTEQGDSAMYLCASSLTPIYEQYFGPGTRLTVT.

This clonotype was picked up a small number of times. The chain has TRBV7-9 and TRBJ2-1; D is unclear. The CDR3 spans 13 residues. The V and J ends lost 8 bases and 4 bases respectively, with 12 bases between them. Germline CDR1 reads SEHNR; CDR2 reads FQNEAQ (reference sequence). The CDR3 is CASELRGYNEQFF. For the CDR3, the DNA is TGTGCCAGCGAATTAAGAGGTTACAATGAGCAGTTCTTC.

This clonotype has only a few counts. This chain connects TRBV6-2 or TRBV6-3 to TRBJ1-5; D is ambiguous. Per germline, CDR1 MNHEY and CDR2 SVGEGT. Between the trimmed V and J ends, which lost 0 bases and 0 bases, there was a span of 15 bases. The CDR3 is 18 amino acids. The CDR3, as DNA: TGTGCCAGCAGTTACTCGGACCCCTTAAGGGCTAGCAATCAGCCCCAGCATTTT. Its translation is CASSYSDPLRASNQPQHF.

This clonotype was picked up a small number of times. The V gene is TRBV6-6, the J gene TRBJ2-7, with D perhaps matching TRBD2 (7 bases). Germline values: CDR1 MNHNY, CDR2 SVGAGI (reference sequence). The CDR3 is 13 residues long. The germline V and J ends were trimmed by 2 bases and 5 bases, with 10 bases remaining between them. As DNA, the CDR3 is TGTGCCAGCAGTTACGGCGGGGGCGACGAGCAGTACTTC. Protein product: CASSYGGGDEQYF.

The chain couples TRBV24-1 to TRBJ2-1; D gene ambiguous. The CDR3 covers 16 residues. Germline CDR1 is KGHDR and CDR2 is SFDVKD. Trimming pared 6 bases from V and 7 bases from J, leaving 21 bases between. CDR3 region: CATSLTSSILENEQFF. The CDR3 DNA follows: TGTGCCACCAGTCTAACCTCGAGTATCCTTGAGAATGAGCAGTTCTTC.

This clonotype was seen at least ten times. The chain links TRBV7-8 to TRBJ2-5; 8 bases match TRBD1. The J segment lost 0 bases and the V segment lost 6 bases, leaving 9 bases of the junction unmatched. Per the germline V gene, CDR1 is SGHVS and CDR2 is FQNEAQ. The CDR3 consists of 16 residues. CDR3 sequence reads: CASRPDRGQYQETQYF. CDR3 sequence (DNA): TGTGCCAGCAGACCTGACAGGGGCCAGTACCAAGAGACCCAGTACTTC.

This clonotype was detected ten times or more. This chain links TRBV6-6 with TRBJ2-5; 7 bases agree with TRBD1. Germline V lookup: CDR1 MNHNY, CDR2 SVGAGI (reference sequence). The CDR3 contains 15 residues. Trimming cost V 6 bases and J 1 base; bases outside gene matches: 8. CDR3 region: CASSPDRDIQETQYF. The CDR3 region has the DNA TGTGCCAGCAGCCCCGACAGGGATATCCAAGAGACCCAGTACTTC.

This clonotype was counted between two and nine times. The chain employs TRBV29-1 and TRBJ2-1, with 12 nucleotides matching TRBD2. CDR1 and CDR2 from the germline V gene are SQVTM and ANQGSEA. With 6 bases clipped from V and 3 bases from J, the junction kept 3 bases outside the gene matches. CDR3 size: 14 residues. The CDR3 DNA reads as TGCAGCGTCACTAGCGGGGGGTACTACAATGAGCAGTTCTTC. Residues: CSVTSGGYYNEQFF.

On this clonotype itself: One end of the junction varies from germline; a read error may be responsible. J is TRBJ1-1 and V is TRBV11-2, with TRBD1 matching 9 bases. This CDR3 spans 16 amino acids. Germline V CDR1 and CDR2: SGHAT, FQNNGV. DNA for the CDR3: TGTGCCAGCAGCTTATTTTACAGGGGGCGAAGCACTGAAGCTCTCTTT. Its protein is CASSLFYRGRSTEALF.

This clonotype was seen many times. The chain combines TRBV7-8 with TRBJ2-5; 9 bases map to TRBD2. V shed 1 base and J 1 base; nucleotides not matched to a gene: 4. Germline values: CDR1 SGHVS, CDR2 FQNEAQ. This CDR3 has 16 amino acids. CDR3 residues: CASSLVSGGFQETQYF. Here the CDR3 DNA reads TGTGCCAGCAGCTTAGTGAGCGGGGGGTTCCAAGAGACCCAGTACTTC.

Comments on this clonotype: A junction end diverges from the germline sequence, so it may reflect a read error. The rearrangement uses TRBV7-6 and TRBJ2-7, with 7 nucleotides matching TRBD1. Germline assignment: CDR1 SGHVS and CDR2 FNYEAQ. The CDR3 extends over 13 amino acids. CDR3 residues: CTSSTGQAYEQYF. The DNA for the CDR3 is TGTACCAGCAGCACAGGACAGGCCTACGAGCAGTACTTC.

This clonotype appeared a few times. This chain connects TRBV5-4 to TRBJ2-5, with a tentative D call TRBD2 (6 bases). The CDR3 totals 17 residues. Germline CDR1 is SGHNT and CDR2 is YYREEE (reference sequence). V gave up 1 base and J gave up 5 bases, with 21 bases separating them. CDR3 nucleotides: TGTGCCAGCAGCTTGAGATCCCTACTAGGCCGGGGGGAGACCCAGTACTTC. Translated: CASSLRSLLGRGETQYF.

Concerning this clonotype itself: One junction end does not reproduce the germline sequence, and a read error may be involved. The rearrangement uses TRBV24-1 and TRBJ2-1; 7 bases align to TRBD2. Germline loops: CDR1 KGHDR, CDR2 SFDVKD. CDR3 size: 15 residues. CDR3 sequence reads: CDTSDPRGSYNEQFF. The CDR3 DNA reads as TGTGACACCAGTGACCCGCGGGGGAGTTACAATGAGCAGTTCTTC.

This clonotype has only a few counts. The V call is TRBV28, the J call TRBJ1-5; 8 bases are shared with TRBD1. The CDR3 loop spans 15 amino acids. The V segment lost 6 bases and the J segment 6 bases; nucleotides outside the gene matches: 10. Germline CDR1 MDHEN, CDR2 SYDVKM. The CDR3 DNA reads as TGTGCCAGCAGGATCGGGACAGGCATAGGTCAGCCCCAGCATTTT. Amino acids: CASRIGTGIGQPQHF.

CDR3 in amino acids: CASSPTGAYEQYF. The CDR3 bases are TGTGCCAGCAGCCCCACAGGCGCCTACGAGCAGTACTTC. The chain combines TRBV7-6 with TRBJ2-7; possible D gene TRBD1, 5 bases. This CDR3 comprises 13 residues. Trimming took 5 bases from V and 2 from J, leaving 10 bases between them. Germline loops: CDR1 SGHVS, CDR2 FNYEAQ.

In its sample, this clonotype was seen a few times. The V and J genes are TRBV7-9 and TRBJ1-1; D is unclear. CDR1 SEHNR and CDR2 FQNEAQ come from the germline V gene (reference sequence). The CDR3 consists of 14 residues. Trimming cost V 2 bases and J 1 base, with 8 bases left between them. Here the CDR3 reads CASSLIIENTEAFF. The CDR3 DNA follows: TGTGCCAGCAGCTTAATTATAGAGAACACTGAAGCTTTCTTT.

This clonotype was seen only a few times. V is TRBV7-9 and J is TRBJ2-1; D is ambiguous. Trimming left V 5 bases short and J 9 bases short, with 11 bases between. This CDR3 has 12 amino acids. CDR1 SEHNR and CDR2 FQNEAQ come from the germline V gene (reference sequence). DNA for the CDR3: TGTGCCAGCAGCACCCGACACATTGAGCAGTTCTTC. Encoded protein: CASSTRHIEQFF.

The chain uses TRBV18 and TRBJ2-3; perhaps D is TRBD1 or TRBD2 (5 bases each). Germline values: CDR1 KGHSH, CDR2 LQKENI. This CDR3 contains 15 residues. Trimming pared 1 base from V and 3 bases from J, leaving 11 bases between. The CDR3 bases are TGTGCCAGCTCACCACAGGGATGGGGGACAGATACGCAGTATTTT. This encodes CASSPQGWGTDTQYF.

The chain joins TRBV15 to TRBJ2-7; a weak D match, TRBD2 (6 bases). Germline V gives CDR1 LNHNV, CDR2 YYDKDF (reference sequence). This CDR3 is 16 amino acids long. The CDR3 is CVTSRAGGESSYEQYV. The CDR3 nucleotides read TGTGTCACCAGCAGAGCTGGAGGGGAAAGCTCCTACGAGCAGTACGTC.

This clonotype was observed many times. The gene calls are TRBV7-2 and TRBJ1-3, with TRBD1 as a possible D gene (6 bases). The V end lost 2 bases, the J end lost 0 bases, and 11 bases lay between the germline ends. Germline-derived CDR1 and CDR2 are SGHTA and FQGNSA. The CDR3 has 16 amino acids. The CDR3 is CASSLLGGSSGNTIYF. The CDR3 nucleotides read TGTGCCAGCAGCTTATTAGGGGGAAGCTCTGGAAACACCATATATTTT.

The CDR3 is CASSLSLGDSKAFF. CDR3 DNA: TGTGCCAGCAGTTTATCGTTGGGGGACAGCAAAGCTTTCTTT. The rearrangement links TRBV27 to TRBJ1-1; TRBD1 agrees at 7 bases. The CDR3 spans 14 residues. V dropped 0 bases and J dropped 9; count of bases not matched to a gene: 7. Germline V lookup: CDR1 MNHEY, CDR2 SMNVEV (reference sequence).

CDR3 protein: CAITASSGQGLYEQYV. CDR3 sequence (DNA): TGTGCCATCACCGCGTCTTCAGGACAGGGGCTATACGAGCAGTACGTC. The chain carries TRBV10-3 and TRBJ2-7; 9 bases fit TRBD1. V lost 7 bases, J lost 4 bases, and 14 bases stayed unmatched. Germline V gene data show CDR1 as ENHRY and CDR2 as SYGVKD. This CDR3 has 16 amino acids.